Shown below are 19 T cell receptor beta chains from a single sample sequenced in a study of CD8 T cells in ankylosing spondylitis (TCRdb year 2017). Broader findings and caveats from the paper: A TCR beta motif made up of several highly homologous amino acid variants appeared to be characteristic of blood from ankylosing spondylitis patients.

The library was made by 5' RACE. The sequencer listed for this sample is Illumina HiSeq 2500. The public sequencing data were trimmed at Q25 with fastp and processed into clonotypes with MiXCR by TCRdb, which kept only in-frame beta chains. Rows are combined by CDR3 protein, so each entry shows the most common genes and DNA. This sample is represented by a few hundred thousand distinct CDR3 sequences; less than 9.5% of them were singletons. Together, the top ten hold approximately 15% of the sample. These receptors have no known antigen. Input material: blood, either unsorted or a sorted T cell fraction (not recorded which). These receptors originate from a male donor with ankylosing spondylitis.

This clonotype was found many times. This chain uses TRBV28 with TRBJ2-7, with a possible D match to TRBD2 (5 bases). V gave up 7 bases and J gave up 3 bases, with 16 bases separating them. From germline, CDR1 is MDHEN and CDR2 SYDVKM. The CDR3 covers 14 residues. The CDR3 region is CASKYPGTIYEQYF. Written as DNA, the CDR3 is TGTGCCAGCAAATATCCGGGAACCATCTACGAGCAGTACTTC.

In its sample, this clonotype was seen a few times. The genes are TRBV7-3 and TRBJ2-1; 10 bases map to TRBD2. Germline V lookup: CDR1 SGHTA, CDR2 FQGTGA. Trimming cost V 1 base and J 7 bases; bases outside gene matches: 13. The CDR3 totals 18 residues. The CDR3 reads CASSLNPSTSGNVNEQFF. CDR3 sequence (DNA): TGTGCCAGCAGCTTAAACCCCTCAACTAGCGGGAACGTAAATGAGCAGTTCTTC.

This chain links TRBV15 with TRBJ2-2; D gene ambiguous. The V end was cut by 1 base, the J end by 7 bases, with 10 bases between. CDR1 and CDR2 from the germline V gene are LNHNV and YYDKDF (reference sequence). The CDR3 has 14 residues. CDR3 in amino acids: CATSRVITLGELFF. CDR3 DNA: TGTGCCACCAGCAGAGTCATTACCCTCGGGGAGCTGTTTTTT.

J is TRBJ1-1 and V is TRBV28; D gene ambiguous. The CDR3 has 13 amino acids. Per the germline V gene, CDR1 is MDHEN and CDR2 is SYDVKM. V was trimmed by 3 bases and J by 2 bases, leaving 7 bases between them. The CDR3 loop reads CASSFYRNTEAFF. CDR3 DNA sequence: TGTGCCAGCAGTTTTTACAGAAACACTGAAGCTTTCTTT.

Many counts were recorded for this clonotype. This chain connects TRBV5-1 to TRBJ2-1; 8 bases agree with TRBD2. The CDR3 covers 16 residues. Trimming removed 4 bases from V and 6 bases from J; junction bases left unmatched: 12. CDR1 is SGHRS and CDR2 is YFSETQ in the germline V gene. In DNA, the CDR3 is TGCGCCAGCAGCGCGAGGGGAGCGGGAGTAGGCAATGAGCAGTTCTTC. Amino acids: CASSARGAGVGNEQFF.

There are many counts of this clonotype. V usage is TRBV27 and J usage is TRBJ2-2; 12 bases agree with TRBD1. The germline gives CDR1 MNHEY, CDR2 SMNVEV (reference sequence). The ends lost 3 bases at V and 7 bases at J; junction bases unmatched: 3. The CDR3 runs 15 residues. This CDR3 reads CASSLGTGGFGELFF. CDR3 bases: TGTGCCAGCAGTTTGGGGACAGGGGGCTTCGGGGAGCTGTTTTTT.

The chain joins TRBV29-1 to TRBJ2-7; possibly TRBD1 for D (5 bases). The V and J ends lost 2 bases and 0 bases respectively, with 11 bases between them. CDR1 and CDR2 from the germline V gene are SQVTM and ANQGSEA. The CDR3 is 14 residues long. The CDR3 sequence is CSVELTGNSYEQYF. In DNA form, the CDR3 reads TGCAGCGTTGAATTAACAGGAAACTCCTACGAGCAGTACTTC.

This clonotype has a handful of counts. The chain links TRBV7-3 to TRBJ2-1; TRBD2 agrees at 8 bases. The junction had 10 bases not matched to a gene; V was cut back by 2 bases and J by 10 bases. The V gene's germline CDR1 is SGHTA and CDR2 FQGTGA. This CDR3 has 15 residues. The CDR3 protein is CASSLGTRGIGEQFF. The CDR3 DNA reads TGTGCCAGCAGCTTAGGGACTAGGGGGATCGGCGAGCAGTTCTTC. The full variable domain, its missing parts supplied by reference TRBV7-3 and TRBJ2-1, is GAGVSQTPSNKVTEKGKYVELRCDPISGHTALYWYRQSLGQGPEFLIYFQGTGAADDSGLPNDRFFAVRPEGSVSTLKIQRTERGDSAVYLCASSLGTRGIGEQFFGPGTRLTVL.

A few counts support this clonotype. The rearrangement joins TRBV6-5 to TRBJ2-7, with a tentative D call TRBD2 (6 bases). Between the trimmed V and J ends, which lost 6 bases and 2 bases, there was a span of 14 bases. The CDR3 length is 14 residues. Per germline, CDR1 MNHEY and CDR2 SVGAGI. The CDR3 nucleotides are TGTGCCAGCAGATTAATAGCGGTCCCCTACGAGCAGTACTTC. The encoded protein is CASRLIAVPYEQYF.

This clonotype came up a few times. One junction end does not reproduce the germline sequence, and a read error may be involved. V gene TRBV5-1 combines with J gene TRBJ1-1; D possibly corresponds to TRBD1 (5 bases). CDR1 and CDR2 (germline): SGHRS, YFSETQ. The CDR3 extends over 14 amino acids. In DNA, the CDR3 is TGCGTCAGCAGCTTTCAGGGTCGAGGGACTGAAGCTTTCTTT. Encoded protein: CVSSFQGRGTEAFF.

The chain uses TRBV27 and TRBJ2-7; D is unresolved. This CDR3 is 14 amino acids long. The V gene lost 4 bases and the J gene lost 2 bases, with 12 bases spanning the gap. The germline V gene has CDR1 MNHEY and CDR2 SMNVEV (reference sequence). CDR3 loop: CASSYGPVPYEQYF. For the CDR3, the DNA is TGTGCCAGCAGTTACGGTCCTGTACCCTACGAGCAGTACTTC.

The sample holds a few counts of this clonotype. CDR3 in DNA: TGCGCCAGCAGCTTGACAGCCGGGGGCTCTGGGGCCAACGTCCTGACTTTC. Translation gives CASSLTAGGSGANVLTF. The chain employs TRBV5-1 and TRBJ2-6; tentatively, D is TRBD2 (6 bases). The length of the CDR3 is 17 residues. V gave up 1 base and J gave up 0 bases, with 11 bases separating them. Germline V gene lookup returns CDR1 SGHRS and CDR2 YFSETQ.

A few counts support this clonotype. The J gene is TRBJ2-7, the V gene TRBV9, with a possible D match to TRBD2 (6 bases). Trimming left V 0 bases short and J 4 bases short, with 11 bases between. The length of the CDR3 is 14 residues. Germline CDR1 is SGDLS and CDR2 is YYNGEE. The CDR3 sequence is CASSVDGSRYEQYF. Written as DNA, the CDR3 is TGTGCCAGCAGCGTAGACGGGAGCAGGTACGAGCAGTACTTC. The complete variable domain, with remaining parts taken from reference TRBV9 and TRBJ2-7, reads DSGVTQTPKHLITATGQRVTLRCSPRSGDLSVYWYQQSLDQGLQFLIQYYNGEERAKGNILERFSAQQFPDLHSELNLSSLELGDSALYFCASSVDGSRYEQYFGPGTRLTVT.

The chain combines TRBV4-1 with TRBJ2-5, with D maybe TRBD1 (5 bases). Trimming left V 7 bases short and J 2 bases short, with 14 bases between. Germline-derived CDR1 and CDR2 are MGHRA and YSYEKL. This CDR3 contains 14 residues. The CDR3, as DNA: TGCGCCAGCACCTTAGGACAATCTCAAGAGACCCAGTACTTC. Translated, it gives CASTLGQSQETQYF.

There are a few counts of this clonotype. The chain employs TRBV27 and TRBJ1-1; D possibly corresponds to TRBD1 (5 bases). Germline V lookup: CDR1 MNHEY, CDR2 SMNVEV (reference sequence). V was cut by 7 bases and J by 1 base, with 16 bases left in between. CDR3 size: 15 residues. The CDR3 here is CASKVAGPRNTEAFF. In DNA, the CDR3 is TGTGCCAGCAAAGTGGCAGGGCCTCGGAACACTGAAGCTTTCTTT.

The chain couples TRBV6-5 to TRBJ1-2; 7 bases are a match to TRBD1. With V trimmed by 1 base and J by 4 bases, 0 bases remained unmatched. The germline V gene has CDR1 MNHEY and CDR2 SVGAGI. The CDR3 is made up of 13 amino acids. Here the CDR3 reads CASSYYRGYGYTF. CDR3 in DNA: TGTGCCAGCAGTTACTACAGGGGCTATGGCTACACCTTC.

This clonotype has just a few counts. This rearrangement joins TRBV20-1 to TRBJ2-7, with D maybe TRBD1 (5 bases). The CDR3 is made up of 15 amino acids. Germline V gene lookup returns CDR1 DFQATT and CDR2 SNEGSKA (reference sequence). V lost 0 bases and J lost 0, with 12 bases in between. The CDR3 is CSARDGRQSSYEQYF. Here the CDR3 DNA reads TGCAGTGCTAGAGATGGAAGACAGAGCTCCTACGAGCAGTACTTC.

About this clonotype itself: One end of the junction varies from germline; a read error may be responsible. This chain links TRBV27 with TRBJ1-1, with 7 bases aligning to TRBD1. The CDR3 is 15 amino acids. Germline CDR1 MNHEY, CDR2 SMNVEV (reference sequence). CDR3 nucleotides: TGTGCCAGCAGTTTGGCGACAGGGAGGAACTCTGAAGCTTTCTTT. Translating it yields CASSLATGRNSEAFF.

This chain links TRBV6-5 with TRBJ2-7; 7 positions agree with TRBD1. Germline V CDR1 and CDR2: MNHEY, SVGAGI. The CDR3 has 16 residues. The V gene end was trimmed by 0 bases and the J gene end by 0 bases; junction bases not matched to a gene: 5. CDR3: CASSYSTTGSSYEQYF. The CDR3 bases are TGTGCCAGCAGTTACTCGACGACAGGGAGCTCCTACGAGCAGTACTTC.